The 27 T cell receptor beta chains below all came from one sample that was sequenced in a study of T cell responses to AZD1222 COVID-19 vaccine (dated by TCRdb to the early 2020s). Libraries were made using the immunoSEQ multiplex PCR assay. TCRdb re-hosts the immuneACCESS table, in-frame sequences only. Its copies lack some clones; in the studies checked, an unresolved V gene accounts for under half of them, and the cause for the rest is not known. Within this sample are about 160,000 clones, with more than 80% of them counted one time only. Of the sample, approximately 3% is held by the ten largest clones. Per the publication, the time point label means: about 28 days (+/-7) after the second vaccine dose. The sequences come from peripheral blood, collected 28 days after the second AZD1222 dose. All receptors derive from an adult who received the AZD1222 COVID-19 vaccine.

The chain combines TRBV12-3 or TRBV12-4 with TRBJ1-2, with a weak D call TRBD1 (6 bases). With 6 bases removed from V and 7 bases from J, the gap between germline ends came to 12 bases. The CDR3 contains 12 residues. The DNA of the CDR3 is TGTGCCAGCAGCACATGGGGGGCTGGCTACACCTTC. It encodes CASSTWGAGYTF.

J is TRBJ2-7 and V is TRBV5-1, with TRBD1 matching over 9 bases. CDR1 is SGHRS, CDR2 YFSETQ, per germline. CDR3 length: 14 residues. V shed 3 bases and J 6 bases; nucleotides not matched to a gene: 7. CDR3 DNA sequence: TGCGCCAGCAGCTCCCGGGACAGGGTATCCGAGCAGTACTTC. This sequence encodes CASSSRDRVSEQYF.

In its sample, this clone was seen a few times. Other DNA sequences from this sample encode an identical CDR3 as well. The J gene is TRBJ2-7, the V gene TRBV12-3 or TRBV12-4; 7 bases are a match to TRBD1. CDR3 length equals 13 residues. With 1 base clipped from V and 3 bases from J, the junction kept 0 bases outside the gene matches. The CDR3 protein is CASSLGQGYEQYF. The CDR3 DNA follows: TGTGCCAGCAGTTTAGGACAGGGCTACGAGCAGTACTTC.

V usage is TRBV19 and J usage is TRBJ2-4; 8 bases are shared with TRBD1. Losses at the gene ends were 4 bases for V and 0 bases for J; bases not matched to a gene: 8. The CDR3 is 17 amino acids. Germline V gene sequence: CDR1 LNHDA, CDR2 SQIVND (reference sequence). CDR3 bases: TGTGCCAGTAGTAATACCGGGACAGGTATAGCCAAAAACATTCAGTACTTC. The encoded protein is CASSNTGTGIAKNIQYF.

The gene calls are TRBV2 and TRBJ1-6, with 7 bases fitting TRBD1. The V gene end was trimmed by 4 bases and the J gene end by 7 bases; junction bases not matched to a gene: 4. The CDR3 consists of 14 residues. The germline V gene encodes CDR1 SNHLY and CDR2 FYNNEI. This CDR3 is CASSGRDSNSPLHF. The CDR3 bases are TGTGCCAGCAGTGGCCGGGACAGCAATTCACCCCTCCACTTT.

V and J are TRBV9 and TRBJ2-1; maybe TRBD1 (6 bases). Trimming cost V 0 bases and J 10 bases, with 17 bases left between them. CDR3 length: 15 residues. The germline CDR1 and CDR2 sequences are SGDLS and YYNGEE. CDR3 loop: CASSVAPTGGGEQFF. The CDR3, as DNA: TGTGCCAGCAGCGTAGCCCCTACTGGGGGCGGAGAGCAGTTCTTC.

The table lists this clone with a count of one. The rearrangement uses TRBV5-4 and TRBJ1-5, with 10 bases that match TRBD1. V shed 4 bases and J 6 bases; nucleotides not matched to a gene: 7. The germline CDR1 and CDR2 sequences are SGHNT and YYREEE (reference sequence). This CDR3 has 15 amino acids. The chain's CDR3 is CASSRDRGFGQPQHF. The CDR3 DNA reads TGTGCCAGCAGCCGGGACAGGGGATTCGGTCAGCCCCAGCATTTT.

The chain couples TRBV11-2 to TRBJ1-2, with TRBD1 identical over 7 bases. The CDR3 loop spans 15 amino acids. CDR1 is SGHAT and CDR2 is FQNNGV in the germline V gene. The ends lost 3 bases at V and 3 bases at J; junction bases unmatched: 7. The CDR3 DNA is TGTGCCAGCAGCTTGACCTCGACAGGGTACTATGGCTACACCTTC. Its translation: CASSLTSTGYYGYTF. Full variable domain (rest looked up from reference TRBV11-2 and TRBJ1-2): EAGVAQSPRYKIIEKRQSVAFWCNPISGHATLYWYQQILGQGPKLLIQFQNNGVVDDSQLPKDRFSAERLKGVDSTLKIQPAKLEDSAVYLCASSLTSTGYYGYTFGSGTRLTVV.

The chain uses TRBV2 and TRBJ1-4, with a possible D match to TRBD1 (6 bases). V gave up 2 bases and J gave up 4 bases, with 14 bases separating them. The CDR3 sequence is 16 residues long. Germline assignment: CDR1 SNHLY and CDR2 FYNNEI. The CDR3 reads CASSESMGAVNEKLFF. The CDR3 region has the DNA TGTGCCAGCAGTGAAAGTATGGGGGCGGTTAATGAAAAACTGTTTTTT.

This clone was seen once. The chain joins TRBV2 to TRBJ1-2, with TRBD1 matching 8 bases. The germline V gene has CDR1 SNHLY and CDR2 FYNNEI. The trim removed 5 bases at V and 4 bases at J, leaving 6 bases unmatched. The CDR3 is 14 residues long. CDR3 amino acids: CASSRTGGIYGYTF. CDR3 in DNA: TGTGCCAGCAGTCGCACAGGGGGAATCTATGGCTACACCTTC.

The chain carries TRBV27 and TRBJ2-7; D is tentatively TRBD1 or TRBD2 (5 bases each). The V and J ends lost 5 bases and 1 base respectively, with 12 bases between them. Germline CDR1 reads MNHEY; CDR2 reads SMNVEV (reference sequence). The CDR3 is 14 residues long. CDR3 in amino acids: CASSLSGPSYEQYF. CDR3 in DNA: TGTGCCAGCAGTCTCTCGGGACCTTCCTACGAGCAGTACTTC.

The CDR3 here is CASSSRRGGLNYGYTF. DNA for the CDR3: TGTGCCAGCAGTTCCCGTCGGGGGGGTCTTAACTATGGCTACACCTTC. The chain uses TRBV6-5 and TRBJ1-2, with D possibly matching TRBD1 (5 bases). V was shortened by 4 bases and J by 1 base, with 16 bases between the two germline ends. This CDR3 is 16 amino acids long. CDR1 and CDR2 from the germline V gene are MNHEY and SVGAGI.

The chain has TRBV2 and TRBJ1-5; D is undetermined. CDR3 length: 12 amino acids. V lost 6 bases and J lost 8, with 11 bases in between. CDR1 and CDR2 (germline): SNHLY, FYNNEI. The CDR3 DNA follows: TGTGCCAGCAGCCCGATACCAGAGCCCCAGCATTTT. It codes for CASSPIPEPQHF.

The chain recombines TRBV21-1 with TRBJ2-7; the tabulated D call, TRBD1, remains unverified against the DNA. TRBV21-1 is labeled a pseudogene. The CDR3 runs 12 residues. The CDR3 spells CASGQGAYEQYF. CDR3 DNA sequence: TGTGCCAGTGGACAGGGGGCCTACGAGCAGTACTTC.

This sequence joins TRBV6-5 and TRBJ1-1; no reliable D call. This CDR3 has 15 amino acids. Trimming took 7 bases from V and 0 from J, leaving 15 bases between them. Germline V CDR1 and CDR2: MNHEY, SVGAGI. CDR3 nucleotides: TGTGCCAGCACCAACGCTGGAGCGATGAACACTGAAGCTTTCTTT. This gives the protein CASTNAGAMNTEAFF.

The V call is TRBV19, the J call TRBJ1-2; D is possibly TRBD1 (5 bases). Trimming removed 6 bases at V and 8 bases at J, with 10 bases between. The length of the CDR3 is 11 residues. CDR1 is LNHDA, CDR2 SQIVND, per germline (reference sequence). In DNA, the CDR3 is TGTGCCAGTAGAAGGGGAGGAGGCTACACCTTC. It encodes CASRRGGGYTF.

This chain uses TRBV5-1 with TRBJ1-6; TRBD1 aligns across 8 bases. V was pared by 4 bases and J by 0 bases, with 6 bases of the junction left unmatched. From germline, CDR1 is SGHRS and CDR2 YFSETQ. This CDR3 is 17 amino acids long. DNA for the CDR3: TGCGCCAGCAGCCTTAGGGACAGGAGCTCCTATAATTCACCCCTCCACTTT. It yields the protein CASSLRDRSSYNSPLHF.

The V and J genes are TRBV5-4 and TRBJ1-2, with a possible D match to TRBD1 (5 bases). Germline V gene data show CDR1 as SGHNT and CDR2 as YYREEE (reference sequence). The CDR3 has 14 amino acids. Trimming shortened V by 3 bases and J by 2 bases, and 11 bases separated the two germline ends. The CDR3 bases are TGTGCCAGCAGCTATACGACAGAGAACTATGGCTACACCTTC. Its translation is CASSYTTENYGYTF. Using reference TRBV5-4 and TRBJ1-2 for the parts outside the CDR3, the full variable domain is ETGVTQSPTHLIKTRGQQVTLRCSSQSGHNTVSWYQQALGQGPQFIFQYYREEENGRGNFPPRFSGLQFPNYSSELNVNALELDDSALYLCASSYTTENYGYTFGSGTRLTVV.

The chain recombines TRBV10-3 with TRBJ1-2, with 8 positions matching TRBD1. V was pared by 8 bases and J by 8 bases, with 16 bases of the junction left unmatched. This CDR3 comprises 15 residues. Germline V CDR1 and CDR2: ENHRY, SYGVKD. The chain's CDR3 is CAIGSSRGQARGYTF. DNA of the CDR3: TGTGCCATCGGTTCGAGCAGGGGACAGGCGCGGGGCTACACCTTC.

This clone was found once. The V gene is TRBV21-1, the J gene TRBJ1-3. TRBV21-1 has pseudogene status. The CDR3 runs 17 residues. As DNA, the CDR3 is TGTGCCAGCATTGGGGACCCGGGACCGGACTCTGGAAACACCATATATTTT. It translates to CASIGDPGPDSGNTIYF.

As DNA, the CDR3 is TGTGCCAGCAGCTTAGTTAGTCAAGCTCACTTTTCCTACAATGAGCAGTTCTTC. It encodes CASSLVSQAHFSYNEQFF. This chain links TRBV7-9 with TRBJ2-1; D unresolved. The ends were cut back, 1 base at V and 1 base at J, with 17 bases in the middle. CDR3 length: 18 residues. CDR1 SEHNR and CDR2 FQNEAQ come from the germline V gene (reference sequence).

The chain uses TRBV19 and TRBJ2-7, with 12 bases identical to TRBD1. The CDR3 has 15 amino acids. Germline V gene lookup returns CDR1 LNHDA and CDR2 SQIVND (reference sequence). The trim removed 3 bases at V and 7 bases at J, leaving 7 bases unmatched. CDR3 nucleotide sequence: TGTGCCAGTAGTATCACCGGGACAGGGGGCAATGAGCAGTACTTC. Translated, it gives CASSITGTGGNEQYF. Full variable domain (outside the CDR3, taken from reference TRBV19 and TRBJ2-7): DGGITQSPKYLFRKEGQNVTLSCEQNLNHDAMYWYRQDPGQGLRLIYYSQIVNDFQKGDIAEGYSVSREKKESFPLTVTSAQKNPTAFYLCASSITGTGGNEQYFGPGTRLTVT.

The chain uses TRBV5-1 and TRBJ1-2; TRBD1 aligns across 9 bases. Per germline, CDR1 SGHRS and CDR2 YFSETQ. Losses at the gene ends were 4 bases for V and 4 bases for J; bases not matched to a gene: 11. The CDR3 covers 16 residues. DNA of the CDR3: TGCGCCAGCAGCAGGCTGGACAGGGGACTGAGCTATGGCTACACCTTC. This codes for CASSRLDRGLSYGYTF.

The chain has TRBV14 and TRBJ2-3, with TRBD2 matching 12 bases. Per germline, CDR1 SGHDN and CDR2 FVKESK. The CDR3 runs to 17 residues. Trimming removed 0 bases from V and 7 bases from J; junction bases left unmatched: 8. CDR3 region: CASSQESWTSGTNTQYF. The DNA of the CDR3 is TGTGCCAGCAGCCAAGAGAGCTGGACTAGCGGGACTAATACGCAGTATTTT.

The chain couples TRBV23-1 to TRBJ1-2, with D uncertain. TRBV23-1 is recorded as an ORF, its role being uncertain. The length of the CDR3 is 11 residues. Trimming took 9 bases from V and 4 from J, leaving 9 bases between them. The CDR3 region is CARGPSYGYTF. DNA of the CDR3: TGCGCCAGGGGCCCCAGCTATGGCTACACCTTC.

The rearrangement links TRBV4-2 to TRBJ2-7; no definite D call. Germline V gene sequence: CDR1 LGHNA, CDR2 YNFKEQ. The CDR3 length is 14 residues. V shed 0 bases and J shed 5 bases, with 11 bases lying between them. CDR3 bases: TGTGCCAGCAGCCAAGAGTCCGGGTTAGACGAGCAGTACTTC. Amino acids: CASSQESGLDEQYF.

V is TRBV2 and J is TRBJ1-4; D gene ambiguous. This CDR3 region has 14 residues. Germline loops: CDR1 SNHLY, CDR2 FYNNEI. Trimming removed 6 bases at V and 8 bases at J, with 16 bases between. CDR3 in DNA: TGTGCCAGCAGGATGAGAGCGCTAGAGGAAAAACTGTTTTTT. Amino acids: CASRMRALEEKLFF.